What follows are 9 T cell receptor beta chains derived from one specimen sequenced in a study of cytomegalovirus exposure and HLA in healthy donors. With 60 Vbeta and 13 Jbeta primers, the PCR was carried out. Profiled with immunoSEQ multiplex PCR; TCRdb holds only in-frame clones, not every one. Of 60,000 to 90,000 clones in the sample, about 70% were seen once. Sequencing used PBMCs. These TCRs come from a man in his forties or fifties in good health and CMV-seropositive.

The rearrangement links TRBV30 to TRBJ1-4, with a possible D match to TRBD1 (5 bases). Germline CDR1 and CDR2: GTSNPN and SVGIG (reference sequence). V was cut by 0 bases and J by 3 bases, with 8 bases left in between. CDR3 length: 14 amino acids. CDR3 bases: TGTGCCTGGAGTGTGGGGGGTGCTAATGAAAAACTGTTTTTT. This translates into CAWSVGGANEKLFF.

This chain uses TRBV25-1 with TRBJ1-2, with TRBD1 matching 10 bases. The CDR3 has 17 amino acids. Germline CDR1 is MGHDK and CDR2 is SYGVNS. J lost 5 bases, V lost 3 bases, and 12 bases had no gene match. CDR3 nucleotide sequence: TGTGCCAGCAGTGACGAGAGAAGACAGGGGGCAGGATATGGCTACACCTTC. It codes for CASSDERRQGAGYGYTF.

The chain is built from TRBV18 and TRBJ2-1; weak D call: TRBD2 (5 bases). The CDR3 consists of 13 residues. V was shortened by 3 bases and J by 8 bases, with 11 bases between the two germline ends. The germline V gene has CDR1 KGHSH and CDR2 LQKENI. CDR3 bases: TGTGCCAGCTCACCGAATTCCGGGGATGAGCAGTTCTTC. This codes for CASSPNSGDEQFF.

The chain carries TRBV29-1 and TRBJ2-3, with D possibly being TRBD1 (6 bases). Trimming removed 0 bases from V and 1 base from J, with 11 bases in between. CDR3 length: 15 amino acids. CDR1 is SQVTM and CDR2 is ANQGSEA in the germline V gene. The CDR3 DNA sequence: TGCAGCGTTGAAGATGAGAACAGGGGCACAGATACGCAGTATTTT. This encodes CSVEDENRGTDTQYF.

The chain combines TRBV9 with TRBJ2-3; 7 bases align to TRBD1. The CDR3 length is 16 residues. V gave up 3 bases and J gave up 0 bases; unmatched junction bases: 7. In germline, CDR1 is SGDLS, CDR2 YYNGEE. The CDR3 DNA is TGTGCCAGCAGCGGAAAAACAGGGGCGAGCACAGATACGCAGTATTTT. Residues: CASSGKTGASTDTQYF.

This sequence joins TRBV7-2 and TRBJ2-2; 7 nucleotides agree with TRBD2. V shed 5 bases, J shed 7 bases, and the junction held 10 bases outside the gene matches. CDR1 is SGHTA and CDR2 is FQGNSA in the germline V gene. CDR3 length: 15 amino acids. The CDR3 sequence is CASSLDPGRVGELFF. DNA for the CDR3: TGTGCCAGCAGCCTTGACCCGGGGAGGGTCGGGGAGCTGTTTTTT. The variable domain in full, completed from reference TRBV7-2 and TRBJ2-2, reads GAGVSQSPSNKVTEKGKDVELRCDPISGHTALYWYRQSLGQGLEFLIYFQGNSAPDKSGLPSDRFSAERTGGSVSTLTIQRTQQEDSAVYLCASSLDPGRVGELFFGEGSRLTVL.

J is TRBJ2-2 and V is TRBV28, with 9 bases that match TRBD1. With 4 bases clipped from V and 6 bases from J, the junction kept 6 bases outside the gene matches. The germline CDR1 and CDR2 sequences are MDHEN and SYDVKM. This CDR3 comprises 15 residues. The CDR3 loop is CASSSGTGRSGELFF. In DNA form, the CDR3 reads TGTGCCAGCAGTTCCGGGACAGGGAGGTCCGGGGAGCTGTTTTTT.

V gene TRBV7-2 combines with J gene TRBJ1-2; D might be TRBD1 (6 bases). The length of the CDR3 is 14 residues. Trimming removed 5 bases at V and 0 bases at J, with 10 bases between. The V gene's germline CDR1 is SGHTA and CDR2 FQGNSA. The CDR3 sequence is CASSVDSSNYGYTF. The CDR3 nucleotides read TGTGCCAGCAGCGTGGACAGTTCTAACTATGGCTACACCTTC. The full variable domain, its missing parts supplied by reference TRBV7-2 and TRBJ1-2, is GAGVSQSPSNKVTEKGKDVELRCDPISGHTALYWYRQSLGQGLEFLIYFQGNSAPDKSGLPSDRFSAERTGGSVSTLTIQRTQQEDSAVYLCASSVDSSNYGYTFGSGTRLTVV.

The chain joins TRBV21-1 to TRBJ1-4; the table names TRBD1, a call not compared with the DNA. TRBV21-1 is a listed pseudogene. The length of the CDR3 is 17 residues. The CDR3 region has the DNA TGTGCCAGCAGCAAAGGGGGTTCCAAAAGGGGTAATGAAAAACTGTTTTTT. Amino acid sequence: CASSKGGSKRGNEKLFF.